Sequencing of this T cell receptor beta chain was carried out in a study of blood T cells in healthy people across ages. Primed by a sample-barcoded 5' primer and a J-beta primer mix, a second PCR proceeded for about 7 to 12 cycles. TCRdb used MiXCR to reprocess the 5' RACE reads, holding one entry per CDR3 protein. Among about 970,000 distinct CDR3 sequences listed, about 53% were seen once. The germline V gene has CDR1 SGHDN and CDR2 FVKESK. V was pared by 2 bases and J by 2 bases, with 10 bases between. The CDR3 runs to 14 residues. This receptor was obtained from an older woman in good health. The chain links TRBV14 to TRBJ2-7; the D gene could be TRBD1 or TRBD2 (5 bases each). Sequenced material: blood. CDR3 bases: TGTGCCAGCAGCCAATGGGGGTCTACCTACGAGCAGTACTTC. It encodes CASSQWGSTYEQYF.